This entry is about one TCR beta chain. CDR3 length: 11 amino acids. Germline values: CDR1 MNHEY, CDR2 SVGAGI. V lost 7 bases, J lost 7 bases, and 10 bases lay in between. The data belong to a study of blood T cell repertoires in COVID-19. Study context: The analysed material was cDNA or gDNA that came from T cells, B-cell-depleted T cells, or PBMCs.

Original analysis: Amplifying reference gene primers gave estimates of nucleated cell counts. TCRdb keeps only in-frame clones here, not all; method: immunoSEQ multiplex PCR. That table supplies the V and J calls and clone size; D and trimming were determined from the DNA. The sample includes about 140,000 clones, more than 60% of them seen just once. The chain uses TRBV6-5 and TRBJ1-1; D is ambiguous. Input material: peripheral blood. The sequence was collected from a woman in her sixties or seventies with acute or convalescent COVID-19. This CDR3 reads CASTPGGEAFF. The CDR3 region has the DNA TGTGCCAGCACCCCCGGCGGTGAAGCTTTCTTT.